Listed here are 21 T cell receptor beta chains from one sample, sequenced in a study of technical replicates of blood from a few donors. Libraries were prepared by immunoSEQ multiplex PCR; TCRdb keeps only in-frame clonotypes and omits some of them. The sample gives 50,000 to 65,000 clones, roughly 92% of which show up once; around 4% is in the top ten. Sequenced material: PBMCs. The receptors stem from a human donor in good health. Some clones in this sample may be carry-over from other donors' samples.

V is TRBV7-9 and J is TRBJ1-2; no definite D call. CDR3 length equals 15 residues. Trimming pared 0 bases from V and 6 bases from J, leaving 14 bases between. Germline CDR1 is SEHNR and CDR2 is FQNEAQ (reference sequence). For the CDR3, the DNA is TGTGCCAGCAGCTTAGCCTCCGCACAGCTCGATGGCTACACCTTC. Translation gives CASSLASAQLDGYTF. The full variable domain, with the rest looked up from reference TRBV7-9 and TRBJ1-2, is DTGVSQNPRHKITKRGQNVTFRCDPISEHNRLYWYRQTLGQGPEFLTYFQNEAQLEKSRLLSDRFSAERPKGSFSTLEIQRTEQGDSAMYLCASSLASAQLDGYTFGSGTRLTVV.

The rearrangement links TRBV2 to TRBJ2-1; TRBD1 agrees at 8 bases. With 8 bases clipped from V and 4 bases from J, the junction kept 1 base outside the gene matches. The germline V gene has CDR1 SNHLY and CDR2 FYNNEI. The CDR3 covers 12 residues. CDR3 protein: CASGQGYNEQFF. The CDR3 region has the DNA TGTGCCAGCGGACAGGGATACAATGAGCAGTTCTTC.

The V and J genes are TRBV7-6 and TRBJ2-7; possibly TRBD1 for D (6 bases). This CDR3 has 13 residues. Germline-derived CDR1 and CDR2 are SGHVS and FNYEAQ. V lost 2 bases, J lost 5 bases, and 10 bases lay in between. The CDR3 sequence is CASSLYRVDEQYF. The CDR3 DNA reads TGTGCCAGCAGCTTATACAGGGTAGACGAGCAGTACTTC.

The gene calls are TRBV4-3 and TRBJ2-3; the D gene is possibly TRBD1 (5 bases). Deletions cut 3 bases from V and 5 bases from J, with 12 bases between. From germline, CDR1 is LGHNA and CDR2 YSLEER. This CDR3 has 14 amino acids. Here the CDR3 reads CASSQAGHIDTQYF. CDR3 nucleotide sequence: TGCGCCAGCAGCCAGGCCGGACACATAGATACGCAGTATTTT.

V is TRBV7-9 and J is TRBJ1-5; D perhaps matches TRBD1 (6 bases). V was clipped by 1 base and J by 7 bases, with 14 bases between them. Germline V CDR1 and CDR2: SEHNR, FQNEAQ (reference sequence). This CDR3 is built from 15 residues. CDR3 nucleotides: TGTGCCAGCAGCTTAGATGGGGGGGCAAGCCAGCCCCAGCATTTT. Translation: CASSLDGGASQPQHF.

The genes are TRBV7-3 and TRBJ1-3; unclear D gene. The CDR3 spans 14 residues. V lost 5 bases and J 7 bases, leaving 15 bases between the germline ends. The germline V gene encodes CDR1 SGHTA and CDR2 FQGTGA. The CDR3 protein is CASSQGSIGNTIYF. The CDR3 DNA is TGTGCCAGCAGCCAAGGTTCAATCGGGAACACCATATATTTT.

CDR3 loop: CASSQGLARNEQFF. CDR3 sequence (DNA): TGTGCCAGCAGCCAAGGTTTAGCCCGTAATGAGCAGTTCTTC. The chain couples TRBV4-2 to TRBJ2-1; D is uncertain. The CDR3 runs to 14 residues. Germline V gene lookup returns CDR1 LGHNA and CDR2 YNFKEQ. Deletions cut 1 base from V and 7 bases from J, with 11 bases between.

This clone showed up just once. CDR3 nucleotides: TGTGCCAGCAGCAAAACTAGCGGGGGGACAACCTACGAGCAGTACTTC. This gives the protein CASSKTSGGTTYEQYF. This chain connects TRBV9 to TRBJ2-7, with 12 positions matching TRBD2. The CDR3 runs to 16 residues. CDR1 and CDR2 from the germline V gene are SGDLS and YYNGEE. V trimming: 4 bases; J trimming: 2 bases; junction bases outside the gene matches: 7.

As regards this clone: Other DNA sequences in the sample encode the same CDR3. The rearrangement uses TRBV4-1 and TRBJ1-4, with TRBD1 matching over 10 bases. Germline lookup yields CDR1 MGHRA and CDR2 YSYEKL. CDR3 size: 16 residues. V dropped 3 bases and J dropped 2; count of bases not matched to a gene: 3. Here the CDR3 DNA reads TGCGCCAGCAGCCAGGGACAGGGGCCCACTAATGAAAAACTGTTTTTT. It is translated as CASSQGQGPTNEKLFF.

The genes are TRBV5-4 and TRBJ2-3, with TRBD1 identical over 8 bases. Germline V gene sequence: CDR1 SGHNT, CDR2 YYREEE (reference sequence). The CDR3 is 16 amino acids. V trimming: 0 bases; J trimming: 7 bases; junction bases outside the gene matches: 10. The CDR3 loop is CASSLAGTGGKYTQYF. The CDR3 region has the DNA TGTGCCAGCAGCTTGGCCGGTACAGGGGGTAAATATACGCAGTATTTT. The variable domain in full, completed from reference TRBV5-4 and TRBJ2-3, reads ETGVTQSPTHLIKTRGQQVTLRCSSQSGHNTVSWYQQALGQGPQFIFQYYREEENGRGNFPPRFSGLQFPNYSSELNVNALELDDSALYLCASSLAGTGGKYTQYFGPGTRLTVL.

The chain has TRBV2 and TRBJ1-1; D not resolved. Germline V gives CDR1 SNHLY, CDR2 FYNNEI. V was cut by 3 bases and J by 11 bases, with 16 bases left in between. The CDR3 consists of 13 residues. The CDR3 loop reads CASSDRVRLEAFF. CDR3 bases: TGTGCCAGCAGTGACCGGGTGAGGTTGGAGGCTTTCTTT.

The chain carries TRBV30 and TRBJ1-2, with a weak D call TRBD1 (5 bases). With 3 bases removed from V and 4 bases from J, the gap between germline ends came to 6 bases. The germline gives CDR1 GTSNPN, CDR2 SVGIG (reference sequence). There are 11 residues in the CDR3. CDR3 sequence reads: CAWRGVYGYTF. The CDR3 DNA reads as TGTGCCTGGAGAGGGGTCTATGGCTACACCTTC.

The chain uses TRBV29-1 and TRBJ1-2, with 8 nucleotides matching TRBD1. The CDR3 consists of 14 residues. The V gene end was trimmed by 1 base and the J gene end by 5 bases; junction bases not matched to a gene: 6. The germline V gene has CDR1 SQVTM and CDR2 ANQGSEA. The chain's CDR3 is CSVEGRGRSYGYTF. DNA for the CDR3: TGCAGCGTTGAAGGCAGGGGGCGCAGTTATGGCTACACCTTC.

CDR3 sequence (DNA): TGTGCCAGCAGCTTCAGTGGGGGGGACATTCAGTACTTC. Its translation is CASSFSGGDIQYF. The gene calls are TRBV7-9 and TRBJ2-4; the match to TRBD2 covers 7 bases. This CDR3 contains 13 residues. CDR1 SEHNR and CDR2 FQNEAQ come from the germline V gene (reference sequence). J lost 8 bases, V lost 3 bases, and 4 bases had no gene match.

The genes are TRBV7-2 and TRBJ2-1; 8 bases map to TRBD2. Germline V gene lookup returns CDR1 SGHTA and CDR2 FQGNSA. This CDR3 has 16 residues. V shed 5 bases, J shed 5 bases, and the junction held 11 bases outside the gene matches. Here the CDR3 reads CASSPGYSGMNNEQFF. Here the CDR3 DNA reads TGTGCCAGCAGCCCTGGGTATAGCGGGATGAACAATGAGCAGTTCTTC.

The chain links TRBV5-4 to TRBJ2-3; D is unclear. V was cut by 0 bases and J by 2 bases, with 4 bases left in between. Germline values: CDR1 SGHNT, CDR2 YYREEE (reference sequence). CDR3 length equals 13 residues. The CDR3 spells CASSLGYTDTQYF. The CDR3 DNA reads as TGTGCCAGCAGCTTGGGCTACACAGATACGCAGTATTTT.

This chain links TRBV5-6 with TRBJ2-5, with 8 bases aligning to TRBD2. CDR3 length: 17 amino acids. V lost 0 bases and J lost 2; bases outside the gene matches: 9. Germline V CDR1 and CDR2: SGHDT, YYEEEE. The CDR3 DNA reads as TGTGCCAGCAGCTTGGGGAGCTTAGCGGGGAGACAAGAGACCCAGTACTTC. Translated, it gives CASSLGSLAGRQETQYF.

The chain links TRBV29-1 to TRBJ2-1; 13 positions agree with TRBD2. With 7 bases clipped from V and 10 bases from J, the junction kept 10 bases outside the gene matches. CDR3 length: 14 amino acids. Germline CDR1 and CDR2: SQVTM and ANQGSEA. CDR3 protein: CSAILAGGPREQFF. CDR3 nucleotides: TGCAGCGCAATACTAGCGGGGGGGCCAAGGGAGCAGTTCTTC.

V is TRBV19 and J is TRBJ1-5; TRBD1 aligns across 7 bases. V lost 6 bases and J lost 2; bases outside the gene matches: 7. Germline CDR1 LNHDA, CDR2 SQIVND (reference sequence). The CDR3 has 15 amino acids. CDR3 residues: CASRDRQGGNQPQHF. Here the CDR3 DNA reads TGTGCCAGTAGAGATCGACAGGGCGGCAATCAGCCCCAGCATTTT.

This chain links TRBV19 with TRBJ2-3; possibly TRBD2 for D (6 bases). The CDR3 has 14 amino acids. Trimming removed 6 bases from V and 1 base from J, with 11 bases in between. Germline V gene sequence: CDR1 LNHDA, CDR2 SQIVND (reference sequence). The CDR3 spells CASRRLEGTDTQYF. As DNA, the CDR3 is TGTGCCAGTAGGCGACTAGAGGGCACAGATACGCAGTATTTT.

The chain couples TRBV7-2 to TRBJ2-7, with D hard to call. The V end was cut by 1 base, the J end by 2 bases, with 9 bases between. Per the germline V gene, CDR1 is SGHTA and CDR2 is FQGNSA. This CDR3 region has 14 residues. The CDR3 loop reads CASSLGRGAYEQYF. The CDR3 DNA sequence: TGTGCCAGCAGCTTAGGGCGCGGCGCCTACGAGCAGTACTTC.